This entry describes one T cell receptor (beta chain). Measured with immunoSEQ multiplex PCR; TCRdb has only the in-frame clones, and not every one. The data hold roughly 200,000 clones, with roughly nine tenths observed a single time. Germline V gives CDR1 LGHNA, CDR2 YNFKEQ. The CDR3 sequence is 17 residues long. The trim removed 1 base at V and 0 bases at J, leaving 5 bases unmatched. This record comes from a study of blood T cell repertoires in COVID-19. The source material was peripheral blood. The TCR sequence derives from a man aged 35 to 55 with acute or convalescent COVID-19. This chain connects TRBV4-2 to TRBJ2-3; 9 bases agree with TRBD1. The CDR3 protein is CASSQARTGASTDTQYF. The CDR3 nucleotides are TGTGCCAGCAGCCAAGCAAGGACAGGGGCCAGCACAGATACGCAGTATTTT.